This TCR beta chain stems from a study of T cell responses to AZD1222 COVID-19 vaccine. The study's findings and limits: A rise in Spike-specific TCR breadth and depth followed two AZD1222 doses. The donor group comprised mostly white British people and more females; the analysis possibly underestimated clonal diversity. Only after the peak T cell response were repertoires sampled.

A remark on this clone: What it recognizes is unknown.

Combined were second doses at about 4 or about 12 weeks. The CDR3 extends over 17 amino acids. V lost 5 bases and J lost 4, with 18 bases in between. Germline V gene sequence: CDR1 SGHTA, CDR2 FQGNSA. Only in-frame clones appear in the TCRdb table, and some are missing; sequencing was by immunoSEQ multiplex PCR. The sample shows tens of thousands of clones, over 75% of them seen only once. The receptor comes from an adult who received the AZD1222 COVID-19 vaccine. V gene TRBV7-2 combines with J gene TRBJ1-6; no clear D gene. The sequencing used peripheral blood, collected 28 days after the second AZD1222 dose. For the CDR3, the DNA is TGTGCCAGCAGCCTCTCCCCGGACGCTACATATAATTCACCCCTCCACTTT. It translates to CASSLSPDATYNSPLHF. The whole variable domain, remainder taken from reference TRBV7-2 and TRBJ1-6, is GAGVSQSPSNKVTEKGKDVELRCDPISGHTALYWYRQSLGQGLEFLIYFQGNSAPDKSGLPSDRFSAERTGGSVSTLTIQRTQQEDSAVYLCASSLSPDATYNSPLHFGNGTRLTVT.